This T cell receptor (beta chain) was documented in a study of T cells after yellow fever vaccination. Each CDR3 protein gets one entry after TCRdb re-called the 5' RACE reads with MiXCR. This table holds some 240,000 distinct CDR3 sequences, 5.2% found once. Germline-derived CDR1 and CDR2 are DFQATT and SNEGSKA (reference sequence). Trimming removed 0 bases at V and 0 bases at J, with 2 bases between. The CDR3 spans 12 residues. The TCR sequence derives from a man between 18 and 35 years old who received the YFV17D yellow fever vaccine. The source material was CD4+ T cells sorted from PBMCs, sampled on the day of the yellow fever booster vaccination. The chain couples TRBV20-1 to TRBJ1-1; D ambiguous. Written as DNA, the CDR3 is TGCAGTGCTAGAGACATGAACACTGAAGCTTTCTTT. Translating gives CSARDMNTEAFF.